The 18 T cell receptor beta chains in this list originate from one sample, sequenced in a study of cytomegalovirus exposure and HLA in healthy donors. The method was immunoSEQ multiplex PCR; TCRdb's version includes in-frame clones alone and lacks a portion of them. The sample has 45,000 to 70,000 clones, about 92% seen once; the top ten hold 1% to 1.2%. Sequencing input: PBMCs. The receptors derive from a man in his late teens or twenties in good health and CMV-seronegative.

The chain carries TRBV2 and TRBJ2-3, with 8 nucleotides matching TRBD2. The CDR3 has 18 amino acids. J gave up 4 bases and V 0 bases, and 12 bases lay outside the gene matches. Germline CDR1 is SNHLY and CDR2 is FYNNEI. The CDR3 spells CASSEAGAGGGEADTQYF. The CDR3 DNA is TGTGCCAGCAGTGAAGCAGGGGCGGGAGGCGGAGAGGCAGATACGCAGTATTTT.

The chain uses TRBV5-4 and TRBJ2-3, with 9 bases identical to TRBD1. The CDR3 contains 15 residues. CDR1 and CDR2 (germline): SGHNT, YYREEE (reference sequence). The V segment lost 2 bases and the J segment 2 bases; nucleotides outside the gene matches: 3. The CDR3 sequence is CASSLQGAHTDTQYF. The CDR3 bases are TGTGCCAGCAGCTTACAGGGGGCTCACACAGATACGCAGTATTTT.

This clone was seen a single time. The rearrangement links TRBV23-1 to TRBJ2-7, with TRBD2 matching 14 bases. TRBV23-1 is assigned to the ORF class and has an uncertain function. J was trimmed by 4 bases and V by 7 bases; bases with no gene match: 18. This CDR3 spans 19 amino acids. Here the CDR3 reads CASNTGATGTSGSAYEQYF. The CDR3 nucleotides read TGCGCCAGCAATACAGGGGCGACCGGGACTAGCGGGAGCGCGTACGAGCAGTACTTC.

V gene TRBV9 combines with J gene TRBJ2-2; tentative D call: TRBD1 (5 bases). V lost 0 bases and J 5 bases, leaving 14 bases between the germline ends. Germline V gene lookup returns CDR1 SGDLS and CDR2 YYNGEE. The CDR3 covers 16 residues. The CDR3 protein is CASSVGVVQGTGELFF. In DNA form, the CDR3 reads TGTGCCAGCAGCGTAGGTGTGGTCCAGGGTACCGGGGAGCTGTTTTTT. Full variable domain (remainder filled in from reference TRBV9 and TRBJ2-2): DSGVTQTPKHLITATGQRVTLRCSPRSGDLSVYWYQQSLDQGLQFLIQYYNGEERAKGNILERFSAQQFPDLHSELNLSSLELGDSALYFCASSVGVVQGTGELFFGEGSRLTVL.

This sequence joins TRBV30 and TRBJ2-7; 10 positions agree with TRBD1. The junction had 5 bases not matched to a gene; V was cut back by 3 bases and J by 3 bases. Germline CDR1 is GTSNPN and CDR2 is SVGIG (reference sequence). The CDR3 has 14 residues. CDR3 sequence: CAWSPGQGVYEQYF. The CDR3 DNA reads TGTGCCTGGAGCCCCGGACAGGGGGTCTACGAGCAGTACTTC.

The chain is built from TRBV7-8 and TRBJ2-1, with 9 bases lining up with TRBD2. The V gene's germline CDR1 is SGHVS and CDR2 FQNEAQ. The trim removed 4 bases at V and 3 bases at J, leaving 13 bases unmatched. The CDR3 totals 18 residues. The CDR3 loop is CASSSPTSLAGNYNEQFF. The CDR3 DNA reads as TGTGCCAGCAGCTCCCCAACCTCTCTAGCGGGAAACTACAATGAGCAGTTCTTC.

This clone was seen only once. The gene calls are TRBV5-1 and TRBJ2-3; 7 bases agree with TRBD1. Germline CDR1 SGHRS, CDR2 YFSETQ. This CDR3 has 13 amino acids. Trimming at V came to 3 bases and at J to 5 bases, leaving 3 bases not matched to a gene. DNA for the CDR3: TGCGCCAGCAGCTCGCAGGGGGAAGATACGCAGTATTTT. This encodes CASSSQGEDTQYF.

The chain carries TRBV30 and TRBJ2-3; no clear D gene. Germline V gene sequence: CDR1 GTSNPN, CDR2 SVGIG (reference sequence). Trimming took 3 bases from V and 0 from J, leaving 7 bases between them. CDR3 size: 13 residues. CDR3 nucleotides: TGTGCCTGGAGGAGCCCAAGCACAGATACGCAGTATTTT. Its translation is CAWRSPSTDTQYF.

The CDR3 nucleotides read TGCGCCAGCAGCTCGCCAGGGGGTAGACAAGAGACCCAGTACTTC. Protein product: CASSSPGGRQETQYF. V usage is TRBV5-1 and J usage is TRBJ2-5; 7 bases agree with TRBD1. The CDR3 is 15 residues long. V lost 3 bases, J lost 2 bases, and 7 bases stayed unmatched. CDR1 is SGHRS and CDR2 is YFSETQ in the germline V gene.

The rearrangement uses TRBV7-2 and TRBJ2-7, with 9 bases identical to TRBD1. In germline, CDR1 is SGHTA, CDR2 FQGNSA. The CDR3 sequence is 15 residues long. V was clipped by 1 base and J by 6 bases; unmatched bases: 7. The CDR3 loop is CASSLVGTGPGEQYF. CDR3 coding DNA: TGTGCCAGCAGCTTAGTGGGGACAGGGCCCGGCGAGCAGTACTTC.

This rearrangement joins TRBV10-3 to TRBJ1-5, with TRBD1 matching over 7 bases. The J segment lost 6 bases and the V segment lost 6 bases, leaving 5 bases of the junction unmatched. Germline assignment: CDR1 ENHRY and CDR2 SYGVKD. CDR3 length: 13 amino acids. The CDR3 sequence: CAISDRDGQPQHF. The CDR3 DNA sequence: TGTGCCATCAGCGACAGGGATGGTCAGCCCCAGCATTTT.

This rearrangement joins TRBV6-1 to TRBJ1-2, with D tentatively TRBD1 (5 bases). Germline CDR1 MNHNS, CDR2 SASEGT. V lost 3 bases and J lost 8, with 13 bases in between. The CDR3 covers 13 residues. DNA of the CDR3: TGTGCCAGCAGTGATTCAAGGGGCCGGGGCTACACCTTC. It is translated as CASSDSRGRGYTF.

The chain is built from TRBV6-5 and TRBJ2-5; TRBD2 aligns across 7 bases. CDR3 size: 15 residues. With 2 bases clipped from V and 1 base from J, the junction kept 4 bases outside the gene matches. The germline V gene has CDR1 MNHEY and CDR2 SVGAGI. CDR3 amino acids: CASSYSSGGQETQYF. The DNA for the CDR3 is TGTGCCAGCAGTTACAGTTCGGGGGGCCAAGAGACCCAGTACTTC.

CDR3 DNA sequence: TGTGCCAGCAGTTCCTCATGGGGGCGAGCAACTAATGAAAAACTGTTTTTT. Translating it yields CASSSSWGRATNEKLFF. The J gene is TRBJ1-4, the V gene TRBV28, with D possibly being TRBD1 (6 bases). Germline CDR1 and CDR2: MDHEN and SYDVKM. V was clipped by 4 bases and J by 0 bases, with 15 bases between them. The CDR3 runs to 17 residues.

The genes are TRBV6-5 and TRBJ2-7; 9 bases agree with TRBD2. The CDR3 sequence is 12 residues long. The V gene's germline CDR1 is MNHEY and CDR2 SVGAGI. With 11 bases clipped from V and 4 bases from J, the junction kept 6 bases outside the gene matches. CDR3 nucleotides: TGTGCCGCGGGAAGCGGGAGGTACGAGCAGTACTTC. Encoded protein: CAAGSGRYEQYF.

Here the CDR3 reads CASTLQGADTQYF. The CDR3 nucleotides read TGTGCCAGCACCCTACAGGGAGCAGATACGCAGTATTTT. V and J are TRBV27 and TRBJ2-3; perhaps TRBD1 as D (6 bases). The V gene lost 7 bases and the J gene lost 4 bases, with 12 bases spanning the gap. Looked up from germline, CDR1 is MNHEY and CDR2 is SMNVEV (reference sequence). The length of the CDR3 is 13 residues.

In this sample, this clone turned up once. This sequence joins TRBV25-1 and TRBJ2-5; perhaps TRBD1 as D (6 bases). The CDR3 spans 17 residues. CDR1 is MGHDK and CDR2 is SYGVNS in the germline V gene. The V gene lost 2 bases and the J gene lost 5 bases, with 21 bases spanning the gap. The CDR3 DNA reads as TGTGCCAGCAGTGAACGCTGGACAGCCCTTCGAGGGGAGACCCAGTACTTC. The encoded protein is CASSERWTALRGETQYF.

The chain uses TRBV5-1 and TRBJ2-2, with D unresolved. The CDR3 totals 17 residues. Germline V gene data show CDR1 as SGHRS and CDR2 as YFSETQ. Trimming removed 2 bases at V and 4 bases at J, with 18 bases between. CDR3 DNA: TGCGCCAGCAGCTTACGGTTTCCCCATGGCGGCACCGGGGAGCTGTTTTTT. It is translated as CASSLRFPHGGTGELFF.